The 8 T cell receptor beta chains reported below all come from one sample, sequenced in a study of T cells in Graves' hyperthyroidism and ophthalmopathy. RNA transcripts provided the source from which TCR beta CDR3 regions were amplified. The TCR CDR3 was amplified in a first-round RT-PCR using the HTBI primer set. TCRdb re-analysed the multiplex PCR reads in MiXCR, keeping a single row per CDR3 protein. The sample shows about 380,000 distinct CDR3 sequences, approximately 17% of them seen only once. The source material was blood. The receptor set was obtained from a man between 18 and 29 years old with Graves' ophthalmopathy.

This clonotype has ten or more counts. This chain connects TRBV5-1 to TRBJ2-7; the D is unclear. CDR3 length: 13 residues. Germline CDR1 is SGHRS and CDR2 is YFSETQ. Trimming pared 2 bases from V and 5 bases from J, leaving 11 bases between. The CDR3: CASSLEGWNEQYF. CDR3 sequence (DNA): TGCGCCAGCAGCTTAGAAGGGTGGAACGAGCAGTACTTC.

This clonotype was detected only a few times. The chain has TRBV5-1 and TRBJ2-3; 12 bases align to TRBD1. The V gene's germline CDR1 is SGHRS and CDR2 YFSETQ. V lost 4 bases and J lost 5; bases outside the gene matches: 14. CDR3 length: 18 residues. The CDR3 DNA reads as TGCGCCAGCAGCCCCCGGGCCGAGGGACAGGGGGCAAGAGATACGCAGTATTTT. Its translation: CASSPRAEGQGARDTQYF.

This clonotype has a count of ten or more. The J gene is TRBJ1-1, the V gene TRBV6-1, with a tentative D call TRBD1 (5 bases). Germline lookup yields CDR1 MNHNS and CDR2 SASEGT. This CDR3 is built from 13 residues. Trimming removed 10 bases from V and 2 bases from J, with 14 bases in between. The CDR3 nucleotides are TGTGCCACGCAGGGACGGGCCAACACTGAAGCTTTCTTT. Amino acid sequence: CATQGRANTEAFF.

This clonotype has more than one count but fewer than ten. The CDR3 sequence: CASSQTGGFRYEQYF. Written as DNA, the CDR3 is TGTGCCAGCAGCCAAACAGGGGGTTTTCGCTACGAGCAGTACTTC. The rearrangement links TRBV3-1 to TRBJ2-7; 8 bases align to TRBD1. This CDR3 spans 15 amino acids. CDR1 and CDR2 (germline): LGHDT, YNNKEL (reference sequence). Losses at the gene ends were 2 bases for V and 3 bases for J; bases not matched to a gene: 6.

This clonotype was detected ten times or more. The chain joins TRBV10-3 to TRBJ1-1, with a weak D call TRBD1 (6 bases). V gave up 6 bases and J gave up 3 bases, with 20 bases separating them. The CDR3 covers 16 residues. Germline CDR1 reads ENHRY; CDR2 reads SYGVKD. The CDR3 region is CAIRTGGGPVYTEAFF. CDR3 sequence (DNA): TGTGCCATCAGGACCGGGGGGGGGCCAGTGTACACTGAAGCTTTCTTT.

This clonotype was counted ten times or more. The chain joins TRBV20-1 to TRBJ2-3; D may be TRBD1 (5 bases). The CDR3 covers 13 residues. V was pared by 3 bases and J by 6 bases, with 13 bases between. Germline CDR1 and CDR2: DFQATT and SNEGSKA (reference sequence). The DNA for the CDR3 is TGCAGTGCTAGGGTCCAGGGTCGGGATACGCAGTATTTT. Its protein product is CSARVQGRDTQYF.

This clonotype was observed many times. The CDR3 bases are TGTGCCAGCAGCACAGGGGTTGGCAATCAGCCCCAGCATTTT. This translates into CASSTGVGNQPQHF. The chain recombines TRBV28 with TRBJ1-5; 7 bases are shared with TRBD1. Trimming removed 6 bases from V and 2 bases from J; junction bases left unmatched: 4. The CDR3 length is 14 residues. CDR1 is MDHEN, CDR2 SYDVKM, per germline.

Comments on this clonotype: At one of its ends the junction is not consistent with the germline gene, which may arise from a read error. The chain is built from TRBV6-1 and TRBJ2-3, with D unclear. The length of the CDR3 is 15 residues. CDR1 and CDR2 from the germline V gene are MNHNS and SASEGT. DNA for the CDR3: TGTTCCAGCAGTGAATTGGGAACAGGCACAGATACGCAGTATTTT. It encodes CSSSELGTGTDTQYF.